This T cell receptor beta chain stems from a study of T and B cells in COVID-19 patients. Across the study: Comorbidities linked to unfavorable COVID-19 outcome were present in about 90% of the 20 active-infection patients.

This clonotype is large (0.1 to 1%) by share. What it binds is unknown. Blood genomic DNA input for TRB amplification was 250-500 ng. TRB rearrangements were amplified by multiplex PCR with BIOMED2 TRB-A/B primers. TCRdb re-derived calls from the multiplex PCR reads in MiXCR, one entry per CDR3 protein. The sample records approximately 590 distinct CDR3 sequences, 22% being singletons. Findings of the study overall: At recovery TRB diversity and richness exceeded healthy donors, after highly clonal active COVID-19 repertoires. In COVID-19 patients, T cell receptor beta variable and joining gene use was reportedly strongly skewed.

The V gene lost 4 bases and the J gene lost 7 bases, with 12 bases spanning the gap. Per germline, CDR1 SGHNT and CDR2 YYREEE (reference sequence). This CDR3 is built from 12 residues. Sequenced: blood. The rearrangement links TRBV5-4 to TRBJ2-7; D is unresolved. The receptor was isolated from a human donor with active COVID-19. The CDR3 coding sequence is TGTGCCAGCAGCGCACTCGCTGAAGAGCAGTACTTC. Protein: CASSALAEEQYF.